Each of the 14 T cell receptor beta chains below was sequenced from the same sample in a study. TCRdb passed the RT-PCR reads through MiXCR, listing each CDR3 protein once. The sample records about 700,000 distinct CDR3 sequences, approximately 15% being singletons. Material for sequencing was memory CD4+ T cells from blood. The source of these receptors is a female donor in good health, serving as a healthy control.

This clonotype came up a few times. The chain employs TRBV30 and TRBJ2-1; 15 bases fit TRBD2. CDR3 size: 16 residues. CDR1 and CDR2 (germline): GTSNPN, SVGIG (reference sequence). J gave up 6 bases and V 0 bases, and 3 bases lay outside the gene matches. CDR3 amino acids: CAWSVGGLAGGNEQFF. The CDR3, as DNA: TGTGCCTGGAGTGTCGGGGGACTAGCGGGAGGCAATGAGCAGTTCTTC.

V is TRBV6-2 or TRBV6-3 and J is TRBJ1-2, with a possible D match to TRBD1 (5 bases). The germline V and J ends were trimmed by 5 bases and 4 bases, with 23 bases remaining between them. Germline assignment: CDR1 MNHEY and CDR2 SVGEGT. This CDR3 region has 17 residues. The CDR3 nucleotides are TGTGCCAGCAGTCCAAGAATGGGAACCCGGGACCTCTATGGCTACACCTTC. The encoded protein is CASSPRMGTRDLYGYTF.

This clonotype was seen only a few times. The chain employs TRBV5-1 and TRBJ2-5; D is unresolved. Looked up from germline, CDR1 is SGHRS and CDR2 is YFSETQ. Trimming took off 0 bases at V and 2 bases at J, with 8 bases between the two ends. The CDR3 runs 14 residues. CDR3 nucleotide sequence: TGCGCCAGCAGCTTGGGAGAGTGGCAAGAGACCCAGTACTTC. This codes for CASSLGEWQETQYF.

The rearrangement links TRBV5-1 to TRBJ1-4; a weak D match, TRBD1 (5 bases). V lost 0 bases and J 5 bases, leaving 8 bases between the germline ends. CDR3 length: 14 residues. Per germline, CDR1 SGHRS and CDR2 YFSETQ. The CDR3 DNA reads as TGCGCCAGCAGCTTGGAGGGGCCGAATGAAAAACTGTTTTTT. It yields the protein CASSLEGPNEKLFF.

J is TRBJ2-2 and V is TRBV5-1; the D gene is possibly TRBD2 (5 bases). V was cut by 7 bases and J by 0 bases, with 13 bases left in between. The CDR3 loop spans 15 amino acids. Looked up from germline, CDR1 is SGHRS and CDR2 is YFSETQ. CDR3 in amino acids: CASVSGSSNTGELFF. The CDR3 bases are TGCGCCAGCGTCTCGGGAAGTTCGAACACCGGGGAGCTGTTTTTT.

This clonotype was found a few times. This sequence joins TRBV12-3 or TRBV12-4 and TRBJ2-1, with D perhaps TRBD1 or TRBD2 (6 bases each). The CDR3 contains 16 residues. V was cut by 6 bases and J by 3 bases, with 18 bases left in between. The CDR3, as DNA: TGTGCCAGCAGCGGGGGCGGAGCGGGCCTCTACAATGAGCAGTTCTTC. Amino acids: CASSGGGAGLYNEQFF.

This clonotype has just a few counts. The chain employs TRBV7-7 and TRBJ2-2, with D possibly matching TRBD2 (6 bases). The CDR3 covers 13 residues. V gave up 2 bases and J gave up 8 bases, with 9 bases separating them. The germline gives CDR1 SSHAT, CDR2 FNYEAQ (reference sequence). The CDR3 sequence is CASSLSEGGELFF. The DNA for the CDR3 is TGTGCCAGCAGCTTATCGGAGGGGGGGGAGCTGTTTTTT. Supplemented by reference TRBV7-7 and TRBJ2-2, the full variable domain reads GAGVSQSPRYKVTKRGQDVTLRCDPISSHATLYWYQQALGQGPEFLTYFNYEAQPDKSGLPSDRFSAERPEGSISTLTIQRTEQRDSAMYRCASSLSEGGELFFGEGSRLTVL.

There are a few counts of this clonotype. The chain recombines TRBV5-1 with TRBJ1-1; 10 bases match TRBD1. CDR3 length equals 16 residues. Germline CDR1 is SGHRS and CDR2 is YFSETQ. V lost 4 bases and J lost 4; bases outside the gene matches: 10. The CDR3, as DNA: TGCGCCAGCAGCCCTACCATTGGACAGGGGGGCACTGAAGCTTTCTTT. Its protein product is CASSPTIGQGGTEAFF.

This clonotype came up many times. This chain links TRBV5-1 with TRBJ2-7; D is perhaps TRBD1 (5 bases). Germline CDR1 and CDR2: SGHRS and YFSETQ. V lost 3 bases and J 0 bases, leaving 13 bases between the germline ends. This CDR3 spans 15 amino acids. CDR3 in DNA: TGCGCCAGCAGCTGGGGTACAGGAAGCTCCTACGAGCAGTACTTC. Its translation is CASSWGTGSSYEQYF.

The table lists this clonotype with many counts. This rearrangement joins TRBV7-2 to TRBJ2-1; unclear D gene. This CDR3 is 15 amino acids long. V was trimmed by 0 bases and J by 1 base, leaving 7 bases between them. CDR1 is SGHTA, CDR2 FQGNSA, per germline. The CDR3 sequence is CASSLADGSYNEQFF. DNA of the CDR3: TGTGCCAGCAGCTTAGCTGACGGGTCCTACAATGAGCAGTTCTTC. Variable domain in full (rest from reference TRBV7-2 and TRBJ2-1): GAGVSQSPSNKVTEKGKDVELRCDPISGHTALYWYRQSLGQGLEFLIYFQGNSAPDKSGLPSDRFSAERTGGSVSTLTIQRTQQEDSAVYLCASSLADGSYNEQFFGPGTRLTVL.

This clonotype was counted a few times. The chain combines TRBV12-3 or TRBV12-4 with TRBJ1-1; D remains unclear. The CDR3 contains 14 residues. Trimming shortened V by 5 bases and J by 5 bases, and 15 bases separated the two germline ends. Here the CDR3 DNA reads TGTGCCAGCAGTCCCACCCGGAGGGTAACTGAAGCTTTCTTT. It translates to CASSPTRRVTEAFF.

This chain uses TRBV30 with TRBJ2-6; D may be TRBD1 or TRBD2 (5 bases each). The CDR3 consists of 15 residues. The V gene lost 0 bases and the J gene lost 2 bases, with 8 bases spanning the gap. CDR1 and CDR2 (germline): GTSNPN, SVGIG (reference sequence). As DNA, the CDR3 is TGTGCCTGGAGTGTAGTGGGGGCTGGGGCCAACGTCCTGACTTTC. It specifies CAWSVVGAGANVLTF.

This clonotype showed up many times. The V and J genes are TRBV6-6 and TRBJ2-2, with D possibly matching TRBD1 (6 bases). The CDR3 runs to 15 residues. Germline V CDR1 and CDR2: MNHNY, SVGAGI (reference sequence). The V end lost 10 bases, the J end lost 2 bases, and 17 bases lay between the germline ends. CDR3 sequence: CATLNHRVNTGELFF. CDR3 nucleotide sequence: TGTGCCACTCTTAACCACAGGGTCAACACCGGGGAGCTGTTTTTT.

This clonotype appeared many times. The rearrangement uses TRBV20-1 and TRBJ2-3; 7 bases map to TRBD2. Germline V gene sequence: CDR1 DFQATT, CDR2 SNEGSKA (reference sequence). The CDR3 has 16 amino acids. The V gene end was trimmed by 0 bases and the J gene end by 0 bases; junction bases not matched to a gene: 6. The CDR3 DNA reads TGCAGTGCTAGAGATTCGGCGGGGGATAGCACAGATACGCAGTATTTT. It translates to CSARDSAGDSTDTQYF.